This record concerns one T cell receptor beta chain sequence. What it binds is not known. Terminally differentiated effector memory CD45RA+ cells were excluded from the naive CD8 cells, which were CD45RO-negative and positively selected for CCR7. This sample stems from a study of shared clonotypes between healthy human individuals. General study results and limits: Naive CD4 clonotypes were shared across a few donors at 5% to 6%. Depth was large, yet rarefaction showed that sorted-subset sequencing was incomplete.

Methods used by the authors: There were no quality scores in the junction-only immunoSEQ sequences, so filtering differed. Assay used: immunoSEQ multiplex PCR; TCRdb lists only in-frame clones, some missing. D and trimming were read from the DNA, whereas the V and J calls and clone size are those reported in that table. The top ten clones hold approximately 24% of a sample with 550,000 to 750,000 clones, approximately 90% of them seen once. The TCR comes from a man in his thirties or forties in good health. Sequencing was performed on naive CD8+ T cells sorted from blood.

The CDR3 DNA reads as TGTGCCAGCGGGCCGACAGGGCCTACTATCCTTAACACCATATATTTT. As protein: CASGPTGPTILNTIYF. J is TRBJ1-3 and V is TRBV7-8, with 7 bases that match TRBD1. The J segment lost 7 bases and the V segment lost 8 bases, leaving 17 bases of the junction unmatched. The CDR3 runs to 16 residues. Germline assignment: CDR1 SGHVS and CDR2 FQNEAQ.